Each of the 30 T cell receptor beta chains below was sequenced from the same sample in a study of cytomegalovirus exposure and HLA in healthy donors. Repertoires were generated with immunoSEQ multiplex PCR, while TCRdb's copy carries only in-frame clones and drops some. The sample records fewer than 250,000 clones, about 86% being singletons. Sequenced input: PBMCs. These receptors all come from a young man in good health and CMV-seronegative.

This clone was recorded once. The genes are TRBV4-3 and TRBJ2-2; 7 bases match TRBD2. The CDR3 runs to 16 residues. V lost 4 bases to trimming and J lost 4 bases; unmatched junction nucleotides: 9. Germline V gene lookup returns CDR1 LGHNA and CDR2 YSLEER. The CDR3 nucleotides are TGCGCCAGCAGCCGCGAGGCGGGAGCGGGCACCGGGGAGCTGTTTTTT. It encodes CASSREAGAGTGELFF.

The chain carries TRBV4-2 and TRBJ2-2, with TRBD2 matching 7 bases. Losses at the gene ends were 4 bases for V and 2 bases for J; bases not matched to a gene: 7. This CDR3 has 16 amino acids. From germline, CDR1 is LGHNA and CDR2 YNFKEQ. The CDR3 DNA is TGTGCCAGCAGCCCGCGGGGCGGGAGCAACACCGGGGAGCTGTTTTTT. Protein: CASSPRGGSNTGELFF.

The chain links TRBV28 to TRBJ1-2, with D hard to call. Trimming cost V 6 bases and J 4 bases, with 18 bases left between them. Germline values: CDR1 MDHEN, CDR2 SYDVKM. The CDR3 consists of 15 residues. The CDR3 here is CASSTSDFYSYGYTF. The DNA for the CDR3 is TGTGCCAGCAGCACCTCGGACTTTTATAGCTATGGCTACACCTTC.

This chain joins TRBV7-9 and TRBJ2-1; D not resolved. Trimming removed 2 bases at V and 8 bases at J, with 7 bases between. The CDR3 has 12 amino acids. Germline V gene lookup returns CDR1 SEHNR and CDR2 FQNEAQ (reference sequence). The CDR3: CASSLIPDEQFF. CDR3 in DNA: TGTGCCAGCAGCTTAATCCCCGATGAGCAGTTCTTC.

The chain recombines TRBV6-1 with TRBJ1-5, with 10 bases fitting TRBD1. V shed 6 bases and J 6 bases; nucleotides not matched to a gene: 5. The V gene's germline CDR1 is MNHNS and CDR2 SASEGT. The CDR3 loop spans 14 amino acids. As DNA, the CDR3 is TGTGCCAGCAGGGACCGGGACAGGGGTCAGCCCCAGCATTTT. Residues: CASRDRDRGQPQHF.

The genes are TRBV19 and TRBJ2-3; 9 bases agree with TRBD1. Unmatched junction bases numbered 16, after V lost 7 bases and J lost 11 bases. CDR1 is LNHDA, CDR2 SQIVND, per germline (reference sequence). This CDR3 spans 15 amino acids. The CDR3: CASTGDRVPQRRQYF. Written as DNA, the CDR3 is TGTGCCAGTACGGGGGACAGGGTTCCCCAACGGAGGCAGTATTTT. The whole variable domain, filled in from reference TRBV19 and TRBJ2-3, reads DGGITQSPKYLFRKEGQNVTLSCEQNLNHDAMYWYRQDPGQGLRLIYYSQIVNDFQKGDIAEGYSVSREKKESFPLTVTSAQKNPTAFYLCASTGDRVPQRRQYFGPGTRLTVL.

This sequence joins TRBV7-2 and TRBJ2-5; perhaps TRBD2 as D (5 bases). Trimming took 10 bases from V and 1 from J, leaving 13 bases between them. This CDR3 is 13 amino acids long. Germline V lookup: CDR1 SGHTA, CDR2 FQGNSA. CDR3 sequence (DNA): TGTGCCACAGCTTTCGGGGTCCAAGAGACCCAGTACTTC. Amino acid sequence: CATAFGVQETQYF.

The chain couples TRBV4-2 to TRBJ2-7, with D possibly matching TRBD2 (5 bases). V lost 2 bases and J 9 bases, leaving 14 bases between the germline ends. In germline, CDR1 is LGHNA, CDR2 YNFKEQ. The CDR3 consists of 13 residues. The CDR3 sequence: CASSQSSLAGQYF. The CDR3 DNA reads TGTGCCAGCAGCCAATCCTCTCTGGCGGGGCAGTACTTC.

The chain has TRBV28 and TRBJ2-3; D uncertain. V was pared by 7 bases and J by 5 bases, with 13 bases between. The CDR3 is 13 residues long. From germline, CDR1 is MDHEN and CDR2 SYDVKM. CDR3 amino acids: CASNNRNGDTQYF. In DNA, the CDR3 is TGTGCCAGCAACAACAGAAATGGAGATACGCAGTATTTT.

CDR3 in DNA: TGTGCCAGCAGGGGCTACAGGGGGCGAATCCCTAACTATGGCTACACCTTC. It yields the protein CASRGYRGRIPNYGYTF. V is TRBV5-6 and J is TRBJ1-2; 9 bases map to TRBD1. The germline CDR1 and CDR2 sequences are SGHDT and YYEEEE. The CDR3 extends over 17 amino acids. The trim removed 5 bases at V and 0 bases at J, leaving 11 bases unmatched. The full variable domain, in which reference TRBV5-6 and TRBJ1-2 provide the parts outside the CDR3, is DAGVTQSPTHLIKTRGQQVTLRCSPKSGHDTVSWYQQALGQGPQFIFQYYEEEERQRGNFPDRFSGHQFPNYSSELNVNALLLGDSALYLCASRGYRGRIPNYGYTFGSGTRLTVV.

This clone has more than one count but fewer than ten. CDR3 residues: CASSYTGSNQPQHF. The CDR3 DNA reads TGTGCCAGCAGTTATACAGGGAGCAATCAGCCCCAGCATTTT. The V and J genes are TRBV6-1 and TRBJ1-5; D perhaps matches TRBD1 (6 bases). The CDR3 runs to 14 residues. Germline CDR1 is MNHNS and CDR2 is SASEGT. Trimming took 5 bases from V and 1 from J, leaving 9 bases between them.

The genes are TRBV19 and TRBJ1-5; D may be TRBD1 (5 bases). Deletions cut 7 bases from V and 1 base from J, with 17 bases between. Germline CDR1 is LNHDA and CDR2 is SQIVND (reference sequence). This CDR3 has 16 amino acids. The CDR3 is CASKWASGYSNQPQHF. The CDR3 DNA reads TGTGCCAGTAAATGGGCCTCAGGGTACAGCAATCAGCCCCAGCATTTT.

The chain carries TRBV27 and TRBJ2-7, with D perhaps matching TRBD1 (6 bases). Deletions cut 5 bases from V and 2 bases from J, with 13 bases between. The germline V gene has CDR1 MNHEY and CDR2 SMNVEV (reference sequence). The length of the CDR3 is 14 residues. CDR3 residues: CASSGWGQTYEQYF. The CDR3, as DNA: TGTGCCAGCAGTGGCTGGGGGCAGACCTACGAGCAGTACTTC.

The V and J genes are TRBV5-6 and TRBJ2-3; the D is unclear. Looked up from germline, CDR1 is SGHDT and CDR2 is YYEEEE. This CDR3 is 15 amino acids long. V was shortened by 0 bases and J by 3 bases, with 11 bases between the two germline ends. The CDR3 nucleotides read TGTGCCAGCAGCTTGGTAGGTAGCTTGACAGATACGCAGTATTTT. Translation: CASSLVGSLTDTQYF.

The chain employs TRBV5-1 and TRBJ1-2; D uncertain. CDR1 SGHRS and CDR2 YFSETQ come from the germline V gene. This CDR3 region has 14 residues. Trimming pared 0 bases from V and 3 bases from J, leaving 9 bases between. The CDR3 sequence: CASSLGQADYGYTF. The CDR3 nucleotides read TGCGCCAGCAGCTTGGGGCAGGCAGACTATGGCTACACCTTC.

The gene calls are TRBV7-6 and TRBJ2-1; possible D gene TRBD1, 6 bases. V dropped 1 base and J dropped 8 bases, with 12 bases sitting between them. The germline CDR1 and CDR2 sequences are SGHVS and FNYEAQ. The CDR3 covers 14 residues. The CDR3 spells CASSLGQGLHEQFF. CDR3 DNA sequence: TGTGCCAGCAGCTTAGGCCAGGGGTTGCATGAGCAGTTCTTC.

The genes are TRBV4-3 and TRBJ1-1; the D is unclear. The CDR3 spans 12 residues. CDR1 is LGHNA, CDR2 YSLEER, per germline. V gave up 1 base and J gave up 5 bases, with 5 bases separating them. The CDR3 loop is CASSQGRTEAFF. DNA of the CDR3: TGCGCCAGCAGCCAAGGTAGAACTGAAGCTTTCTTT.

V is TRBV5-1 and J is TRBJ2-7; 8 bases line up with TRBD1. From germline, CDR1 is SGHRS and CDR2 YFSETQ. The V and J ends lost 4 bases and 6 bases, in that order; junction bases with no gene match: 9. The CDR3 runs to 14 residues. Here the CDR3 reads CASSADRVGAEQYF. CDR3 in DNA: TGCGCCAGCAGCGCGGACAGGGTAGGGGCCGAGCAGTACTTC.

Only one count was recorded for this clone. The rearrangement links TRBV11-3 to TRBJ2-2; 7 bases fit TRBD1. Per the germline V gene, CDR1 is SGHNT and CDR2 is YENEEA. V dropped 6 bases and J dropped 5; count of bases not matched to a gene: 12. This CDR3 region has 16 residues. The CDR3 DNA follows: TGTGCCAGCAGACAAACCGGGACAGCCGGGACCGGGGAGCTGTTTTTT. Protein: CASRQTGTAGTGELFF.

The V and J genes are TRBV6-1 and TRBJ1-1; no firm D call. V lost 2 bases, J lost 8 bases, and 9 bases lay in between. The CDR3 consists of 12 residues. Per germline, CDR1 MNHNS and CDR2 SASEGT. The CDR3 region is CASSETYGEAFF. The CDR3 DNA reads as TGTGCCAGCAGTGAAACGTACGGGGAAGCTTTCTTT.

The rearrangement uses TRBV30 and TRBJ1-5; the D is unclear. The germline V gene has CDR1 GTSNPN and CDR2 SVGIG (reference sequence). Trimming took off 0 bases at V and 0 bases at J, with 9 bases between the two ends. The length of the CDR3 is 15 residues. The CDR3 spells CAWSVAGDSNQPQHF. The CDR3 bases are TGTGCCTGGAGTGTAGCAGGTGATAGCAATCAGCCCCAGCATTTT.

The CDR3 reads CASGGVASLTDTQYF. Written as DNA, the CDR3 is TGTGCCAGCGGCGGGGTTGCTAGCCTCACAGATACGCAGTATTTT. The chain employs TRBV6-5 and TRBJ2-3, with D perhaps TRBD2 (6 bases). Trimming removed 8 bases from V and 2 bases from J, with 17 bases in between. Germline-derived CDR1 and CDR2 are MNHEY and SVGAGI. This CDR3 is built from 15 residues.

This CDR3 is CASSSGGVTGANVLTF. DNA for the CDR3: TGTGCCAGCAGCTCGGGAGGGGTCACTGGGGCCAACGTCCTGACTTTC. This sequence joins TRBV11-2 and TRBJ2-6; 8 bases are shared with TRBD2. The CDR3 has 16 amino acids. In germline, CDR1 is SGHAT, CDR2 FQNNGV. Losses at the gene ends were 4 bases for V and 2 bases for J; bases not matched to a gene: 4.

The chain has TRBV4-3 and TRBJ2-1; 11 bases are shared with TRBD1. Germline V gene sequence: CDR1 LGHNA, CDR2 YSLEER. CDR3 size: 15 residues. The trim removed 4 bases at V and 4 bases at J, leaving 3 bases unmatched. The CDR3 nucleotides read TGCGCCAGCAGCCCGGGACAGGGGGATTACAATGAGCAGTTCTTC. Residues: CASSPGQGDYNEQFF.

The chain joins TRBV7-2 to TRBJ2-1; D call uncertain. In germline, CDR1 is SGHTA, CDR2 FQGNSA. V was trimmed by 2 bases and J by 4 bases, leaving 9 bases between them. The CDR3 is 14 amino acids. The CDR3 loop reads CASSLSPVYNEQFF. Here the CDR3 DNA reads TGTGCCAGCAGCTTAAGTCCAGTTTACAATGAGCAGTTCTTC.

The rearrangement links TRBV11-3 to TRBJ2-1, with 8 bases aligning to TRBD1. This CDR3 comprises 16 residues. Germline CDR1 SGHNT, CDR2 YENEEA. V was pared by 3 bases and J by 0 bases, with 4 bases of the junction left unmatched. The CDR3 sequence: CASSFGQGSSYNEQFF. Here the CDR3 DNA reads TGTGCCAGCAGCTTTGGACAGGGTAGCTCCTACAATGAGCAGTTCTTC.

This chain links TRBV19 with TRBJ1-2; D is unclear. The CDR3 extends over 14 amino acids. The germline CDR1 and CDR2 sequences are LNHDA and SQIVND (reference sequence). Trimming removed 6 bases from V and 4 bases from J, with 15 bases in between. Here the CDR3 DNA reads TGTGCCAGTAGGATGGTGCAGTCCCTCTATGGCTACACCTTC. Its protein product is CASRMVQSLYGYTF.

This chain links TRBV7-2 with TRBJ2-1; possible D gene TRBD1, 6 bases. V shed 5 bases and J shed 8 bases, with 19 bases lying between them. Germline V gene sequence: CDR1 SGHTA, CDR2 FQGNSA. The CDR3 covers 15 residues. CDR3 in amino acids: CASSHAPIQGDEQFF. CDR3 nucleotides: TGTGCCAGCAGCCATGCCCCGATACAGGGAGATGAGCAGTTCTTC.

The rearrangement joins TRBV10-1 to TRBJ2-1; a possible D gene is TRBD1 (6 bases). Germline loops: CDR1 WNHNN, CDR2 SYGVQD (reference sequence). V was cut by 6 bases and J by 3 bases, with 9 bases left in between. This CDR3 has 13 residues. The CDR3 protein is CASSSGVYNEQFF. In DNA form, the CDR3 reads TGCGCCAGCAGCTCAGGGGTCTACAATGAGCAGTTCTTC.

This chain connects TRBV27 to TRBJ2-4; D perhaps matches TRBD2 (7 bases). The CDR3 loop spans 17 amino acids. Between the trimmed V and J ends, which lost 7 bases and 0 bases, there was a span of 19 bases. CDR1 is MNHEY and CDR2 is SMNVEV in the germline V gene (reference sequence). CDR3 DNA sequence: TGTGCCAGCAAGGGGTTGGAGGGGGGGTTAGCCAAAAACATTCAGTACTTC. Translated: CASKGLEGGLAKNIQYF.